The TCR beta chain described here comes from a study of metastatic and nonmetastatic thyroid tumors (dated by TCRdb to between 2020 and 2021). Regarding the study in general: For patients with malignant and with benign thyroid disease, the researchers compared repertoires between peripheral blood samples and tumor or nodule tissue samples. Study-wide conclusions, independent of this receptor: TCR beta diversity was reported as significantly higher in malignant tumors than in benign nodules, in both blood and tumor samples.

This clone was seen ten or more times. It lacks a known antigen. Per-base qualities were not stored, and no clone one base away is much larger. The sample carries other DNA sequences with the same CDR3. No patient had received any treatment before thyroid surgery. Using T-cell receptor beta sequencing, the researchers looked back retrospectively at clinical samples from patients, gathered between about 2012 and 2018. Trimming at the junction amounts to 1 base on V and 5 bases on J, and the germline ends lie 13 bases apart. In the germline V gene, CDR1 corresponds to SGHDT and CDR2 to YYEEEE. Spanning cysteine to phenylalanine, the CDR3 consists of 15 amino acids. The kept DNA is CDR3 alone, 45 bases in frame from the first base. To prepare the library, PCR was applied. Instrument used: Illumina HiSeq 4000. High-throughput sequencing was used to profile the TCR beta-chain CDR3 region of every patient. Concerning the study's data processing: Drawing on CDR3 differences between clinicopathological groups, the researchers built a classifier meant to tell apart patients with distant-metastatic papillary thyroid cancer. The Shannon index was used to measure repertoire diversity, and the Morisita-Horn index was used to measure how similar tumor and blood repertoires were. TCRdb reprocessed the public reads (quality trimming at Q25 with fastp, clone calling with MiXCR) and kept in-frame beta chains. What appears here as the V and J calls and clone size reflects TCRdb's work, not the paper's. A total of under 55,000 clones appear in this sample, about a sixth of them only once. 2.5% to 3.5% of the sample comes from the top ten.

The receptor's source is a female donor with papillary thyroid cancer or a benign thyroid nodule (not recorded which). Some clones in this sample may be carry-over from other donors' samples. Sequenced: blood. In this chain, TRBV5-6 is recombined with TRBJ1-5; the D segment could be TRBD1, given 5 matching bases. The sequenced DNA is TGTGCCAGCAGCTTGCGGGGGGGGAAAGATCAGCCCCAGCATTTT. Translated, this gives CASSLRGGKDQPQHF.